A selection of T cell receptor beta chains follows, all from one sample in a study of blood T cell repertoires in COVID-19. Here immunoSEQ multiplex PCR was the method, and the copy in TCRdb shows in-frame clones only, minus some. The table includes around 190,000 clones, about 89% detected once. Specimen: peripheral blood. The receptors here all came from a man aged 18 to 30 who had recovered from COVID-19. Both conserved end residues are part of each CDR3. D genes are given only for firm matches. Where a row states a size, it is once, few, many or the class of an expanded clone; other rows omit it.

cdr3_nt: TGTGCCAGCAGCCATAACCCGGGACAGGGGGCCCTAGGCTACACCTTC; cdr3_aa: CASSHNPGQGALGYTF; v_call: TRBV27; d_call: TRBD1; j_call: TRBJ1-2; clone_size: -
cdr3_nt: TGTGCCAGCAGCCCGGCAACAGGCACAGATACGCAGTATTTT; cdr3_aa: CASSPATGTDTQYF; v_call: TRBV2; d_call: -; j_call: TRBJ2-3; clone_size: -
cdr3_nt: TGTGCCAGCAGCTTCCTGGGGACAGGGGGCTACGAGCAGTACTTC; cdr3_aa: CASSFLGTGGYEQYF; v_call: TRBV6-5; d_call: TRBD1; j_call: TRBJ2-7; clone_size: -
cdr3_nt: TGTGCCAGCAGCCTCTCGGGGGGGCGGGTGACCCAGTACTTC; cdr3_aa: CASSLSGGRVTQYF; v_call: TRBV11-2; d_call: TRBD2; j_call: TRBJ2-5; clone_size: once
cdr3_nt: TGCAGCGCACAGACAGGATTCCTCTCTGGAAACACCATATATTTT; cdr3_aa: CSAQTGFLSGNTIYF; v_call: TRBV29-1; d_call: -; j_call: TRBJ1-3; clone_size: -
cdr3_nt: TGTGCCATCACCATACAGGGGCTGGAGGGCTACACCTTC; cdr3_aa: CAITIQGLEGYTF; v_call: TRBV10-3; d_call: TRBD1; j_call: TRBJ1-2; clone_size: -
cdr3_nt: TGCGCCAGCAGCTCCGTGGAGGACACTGAAGCTTTCTTT; cdr3_aa: CASSSVEDTEAFF; v_call: TRBV5-1; d_call: -; j_call: TRBJ1-1; clone_size: -
cdr3_nt: TGTGCTAGCAGCTCCGGAACAGGACAGGGGGTTTGGGAGACCCAGTACTTC; cdr3_aa: CASSSGTGQGVWETQYF; v_call: TRBV7-7; d_call: TRBD1; j_call: TRBJ2-5; clone_size: many
cdr3_nt: TGTGCCAGCAGCTTTACGCCTAAGATGGGGTCCCTAGGGGGGGACACCTTC; cdr3_aa: CASSFTPKMGSLGGDTF; v_call: TRBV7-2; d_call: -; j_call: TRBJ1-2; clone_size: -
cdr3_nt: TGTGCCAGCAGTGATCTCTCAGCGGGATACCAAGAGACCCAGTACTTC; cdr3_aa: CASSDLSAGYQETQYF; v_call: TRBV6-1; d_call: TRBD2; j_call: TRBJ2-5; clone_size: -
cdr3_nt: TGTGCCAGCAGTTCAGGGAACGGAAACACCATATATTTT; cdr3_aa: CASSSGNGNTIYF; v_call: TRBV6-2/TRBV6-3; d_call: -; j_call: TRBJ1-3; clone_size: -
cdr3_nt: TGTGCCAGCAGTGCAGGGGATGGAAACACCATATATTTT; cdr3_aa: CASSAGDGNTIYF; v_call: TRBV2; d_call: -; j_call: TRBJ1-3; clone_size: -
cdr3_nt: TGTGCCAGCAGGACCCTTGGCGACAGGGGCTACGAGCAGTACTTC; cdr3_aa: CASRTLGDRGYEQYF; v_call: TRBV6-5; d_call: TRBD1; j_call: TRBJ2-7; clone_size: -
cdr3_nt: TGTGCCAGTAGCACAGGGGGATTCTCCTACGAGCAGTACTTC; cdr3_aa: CASSTGGFSYEQYF; v_call: TRBV19; d_call: TRBD1; j_call: TRBJ2-7; clone_size: once
cdr3_nt: TGTGCCAGCAGCGTAGCCATGGGAGGGGGAGCCGGCTACACCTTC; cdr3_aa: CASSVAMGGGAGYTF; v_call: TRBV9; d_call: -; j_call: TRBJ1-2; clone_size: -
cdr3_nt: TGTGCCAGCAGTGAAACCCGAGGTCCGTACGAGCAGTACTTC; cdr3_aa: CASSETRGPYEQYF; v_call: TRBV25-1; d_call: -; j_call: TRBJ2-7; clone_size: once
cdr3_nt: TGCAGCGTAACAGGCCAATATCATGGCTACACCTTC; cdr3_aa: CSVTGQYHGYTF; v_call: TRBV29-1; d_call: -; j_call: TRBJ1-2; clone_size: -
cdr3_nt: TGCGCCAGCAGCCTCTCGGGTTCGTCTCCACCCACAGATACGCAGTATTTT; cdr3_aa: CASSLSGSSPPTDTQYF; v_call: TRBV5-1; d_call: -; j_call: TRBJ2-3; clone_size: -
cdr3_nt: TGCGCCAGCAGCCGCCGCCCGGGAGGAAGAGAGACCCAGTACTTC; cdr3_aa: CASSRRPGGRETQYF; v_call: TRBV4-3; d_call: TRBD2; j_call: TRBJ2-5; clone_size: -
cdr3_nt: TGTGCCAGTAGTATTGCGGGAGGGCCAGATACGCAGTATTTT; cdr3_aa: CASSIAGGPDTQYF; v_call: TRBV19; d_call: TRBD2; j_call: TRBJ2-3; clone_size: -
cdr3_nt: TGTGCCAGCAGACTAAGGGGTGTGGGAGAGACCCAGTACTTC; cdr3_aa: CASRLRGVGETQYF; v_call: TRBV27; d_call: -; j_call: TRBJ2-5; clone_size: -
cdr3_nt: TGTGCCAGCAGCGTAGGTGCGGGTAGCTCCTACGAGCAGTACTTC; cdr3_aa: CASSVGAGSSYEQYF; v_call: TRBV9; d_call: -; j_call: TRBJ2-7; clone_size: -
cdr3_nt: TGTGCCAGCAGCTTATCGGGAGGGCGGCCCAGTACGCAGTATTTT; cdr3_aa: CASSLSGGRPSTQYF; v_call: TRBV7-8; d_call: TRBD2; j_call: TRBJ2-3; clone_size: once
cdr3_nt: TGTGCCAGCAGCGTAGAAGTAGGGACTTATGGCTACACCTTC; cdr3_aa: CASSVEVGTYGYTF; v_call: TRBV9; d_call: -; j_call: TRBJ1-2; clone_size: -
cdr3_nt: TGTGCCAGCAGTGGGAGGAATTCACCCCTCCACTTT; cdr3_aa: CASSGRNSPLHF; v_call: TRBV28; d_call: -; j_call: TRBJ1-6; clone_size: many
cdr3_nt: TGCGCCAGCAGCCAGACAGGGTTCTCTGGAAACACCATATATTTT; cdr3_aa: CASSQTGFSGNTIYF; v_call: TRBV5-1; d_call: TRBD1; j_call: TRBJ1-3; clone_size: -
cdr3_nt: TGTGCCAGCAGCTTTAGTAGGGGCGCCTACGAGCAGTACTTC; cdr3_aa: CASSFSRGAYEQYF; v_call: TRBV7-2; d_call: -; j_call: TRBJ2-7; clone_size: -
cdr3_nt: TGTGCCACCAGCCCACTCTTAGCGGGAGGCTTGAGCTCCTACAATGAGCAGTTCTTC; cdr3_aa: CATSPLLAGGLSSYNEQFF; v_call: TRBV15; d_call: TRBD2; j_call: TRBJ2-1; clone_size: once
cdr3_nt: TGTGCCAGCAGCCGGGACTCTTATTCACCCCTCCACTTT; cdr3_aa: CASSRDSYSPLHF; v_call: TRBV6-2/TRBV6-3; d_call: -; j_call: TRBJ1-6; clone_size: -
cdr3_nt: TGTGCCAGCACCTTGGAGCGGGAGTATCCGTTCTTC; cdr3_aa: CASTLEREYPFF; v_call: TRBV18; d_call: TRBD2; j_call: TRBJ2-1; clone_size: -
cdr3_nt: TGCAGCGTTGTGGGGGGTAGCGGGCCCACCGGGGAGCTGTTTTTT; cdr3_aa: CSVVGGSGPTGELFF; v_call: TRBV29-1; d_call: TRBD2; j_call: TRBJ2-2; clone_size: -
cdr3_nt: TGTGCCAGCAGTTTAGACGGCAGGGCCTACGAGCAGTACTTC; cdr3_aa: CASSLDGRAYEQYF; v_call: TRBV28; d_call: -; j_call: TRBJ2-7; clone_size: -
cdr3_nt: TGCAGCGTTAATCGCGGAGTCGATAATGAGCAGTTCTTC; cdr3_aa: CSVNRGVDNEQFF; v_call: TRBV29-1; d_call: -; j_call: TRBJ2-1; clone_size: few
cdr3_nt: TGTGCCAGCAGCCACGAACTAGCGCCGTACCAAGAGACCCAGTACTTC; cdr3_aa: CASSHELAPYQETQYF; v_call: TRBV5-4; d_call: TRBD2; j_call: TRBJ2-5; clone_size: -
cdr3_nt: TGTGCCATCAGAACAGGGGGCCGGGTTGAGCAGTTCTTC; cdr3_aa: CAIRTGGRVEQFF; v_call: TRBV10-3; d_call: TRBD1; j_call: TRBJ2-1; clone_size: -
cdr3_nt: TGCGCCAGCAGCGTTACAGGGAGCACTGAAGCTTTCTTT; cdr3_aa: CASSVTGSTEAFF; v_call: TRBV5-1; d_call: -; j_call: TRBJ1-1; clone_size: -
cdr3_nt: TGTGCCAGTAAAGGGGGGGGTACATCAACTAATGAAAAACTGTTTTTT; cdr3_aa: CASKGGGTSTNEKLFF; v_call: TRBV19; d_call: -; j_call: TRBJ1-4; clone_size: -